This TCR beta chain was documented in a study of blood T cell repertoires in COVID-19. Study details: All recovered Cohort 3 donors got two negative PCRs, got clearance, or saw symptom resolution.

Clinical history reported by participants formed the basis on which cohorts were assigned. Authors' analysis steps: From reference gene primer amplification, estimates of nucleated cell counts were derived. Method: immunoSEQ multiplex PCR; TCRdb's copy keeps in-frame clones and lacks some. V, J and clone size are those of that table, while D and trimming were read from the DNA. Of around 360,000 clones listed, more than 70% are singletons. This CDR3 is 13 amino acids long. Germline values: CDR1 SNHLY, CDR2 FYNNEI. The V gene end was trimmed by 5 bases and the J gene end by 6 bases; junction bases not matched to a gene: 6.

V and J are TRBV2 and TRBJ2-5; 7 bases map to TRBD1. This receptor was obtained from a man in his forties or fifties in a cohort exposed to, infected with or recovered from COVID-19 (not recorded which). The sequenced sample was PBMCs or T cells enriched from blood (not recorded which). The CDR3 DNA follows: TGTGCCAGCAGTTCCGACAGGGACAAGACCCAGTACTTC. Amino acids: CASSSDRDKTQYF.